This TCR beta chain was recovered during a study of beta chain features in type 1 diabetes. Study-wide results and caveats: Here, the possible influence of HLA type (on TCRB rearrangement) remained unresolved.

About this clone: Its antigen is as yet unknown.

Trimming left V 4 bases short and J 0 bases short, with 9 bases between. This CDR3 is 14 amino acids long. CDR1 SGHTA and CDR2 FQGNSA come from the germline V gene. The isolated RNA, all of it, was reverse transcribed, so expressed TCRB transcripts were what got sequenced. Assay: immunoSEQ multiplex PCR; the TCRdb copy retains only in-frame clones and omits some. Of under 450,000 clones listed, more than 11% are singletons. This receptor was obtained from a man under 40 in good health. The material sequenced was naive CD4+ T cells from blood. V and J are TRBV7-2 and TRBJ2-5, with D tentatively TRBD2 (5 bases). The CDR3 DNA sequence: TGTGCCAGCAGCTCCGGGGAGTACCAAGAGACCCAGTACTTC. Amino acids: CASSSGEYQETQYF.